This TCR beta chain is from a study of blood T cell repertoires in COVID-19. Background on the study: Nucleic acid was either cDNA or gDNA, and it came from T cells, B-cell-depleted T cells, or PBMCs.

Germline CDR1 reads GTSNPN; CDR2 reads SVGIG (reference sequence). V lost 1 base and J 3 bases, leaving 10 bases between the germline ends. This CDR3 comprises 13 residues. Enrollees, roughly 18 to 90 years old, lived in about two dozen US areas. Participants' reported clinical history set cohort assignment. Original handling: Using reference gene primer amplification, nucleated cell counts were estimated. TCRdb's copy holds only in-frame clones and misses some; the assay was immunoSEQ multiplex PCR. Clone size and V and J calls were adopted from that table, with D and trimming inferred from the DNA. The sample shows 250,000 to 300,000 clones, under 90% of them seen only once.

Sequenced input: PBMCs or T cells enriched from blood (not recorded which). The genes are TRBV30 and TRBJ2-7; D not certain. The clonotype originates from a woman aged 60-70 years who had recovered from COVID-19. CDR3 nucleotides: TGTGCCTGGAGTGAAAACTTAAACTACGAGCAGTACTTC. Amino acids: CAWSENLNYEQYF.